The rows below give T cell receptor beta chains drawn from one sample of a study of shared clonotypes between healthy human individuals. Profiled with immunoSEQ multiplex PCR; TCRdb holds only in-frame clones, not every one. The sample consists of about 2.3 million clones, approximately 95% of them appearing once. The sequenced sample consisted of naive CD4+ T cells from PBMCs. The receptor source for this set is a man between 18 and 35 years old in good health. Some clones in this sample may be carry-over from other donors' samples. CDR3s include the opening cysteine and the closing phenylalanine or tryptophan. The D gene is left open where the match is weak. Only some rows state a clone size, as once, few, many or a class for expanded clones.

D gene: NA
V gene: TRBV18
J gene: TRBJ1-1
clone size: NA
CDR3 protein: CASSPFLRAGNMNTEAFF
CDR3 DNA: TGTGCCAGCTCACCCTTTCTTAGGGCAGGGAACATGAACACTGAAGCTTTCTTT

D gene: NA
V gene: TRBV5-8
J gene: TRBJ1-3
clone size: NA
CDR3 protein: CASSLIGRENTIYF
CDR3 DNA: TGTGCCAGCAGCTTGATAGGACGAGAAAACACCATATATTTT

D gene: TRBD1
V gene: TRBV27
J gene: TRBJ1-2
clone size: NA
CDR3 protein: CASSSNRGRLHGYTF
CDR3 DNA: TGTGCCAGCAGTTCGAACAGGGGGCGGCTCCATGGCTACACCTTC

D gene: NA
V gene: TRBV7-9
J gene: TRBJ2-2
clone size: NA
CDR3 protein: CASSLTRGTGELFF
CDR3 DNA: TGTGCCAGCAGCTTAACCAGGGGAACCGGGGAGCTGTTTTTT

D gene: NA
V gene: TRBV28
J gene: TRBJ2-5
clone size: NA
CDR3 protein: CASSLFGQETQYF
CDR3 DNA: TGTGCCAGCAGTTTATTTGGACAAGAGACCCAGTACTTC

D gene: TRBD1
V gene: TRBV14
J gene: TRBJ2-7
clone size: NA
CDR3 protein: CASSPRQGTSYEQYF
CDR3 DNA: TGTGCCAGCAGCCCGCGACAGGGGACTTCCTACGAGCAGTACTTC

D gene: TRBD2
V gene: TRBV19
J gene: TRBJ2-7
clone size: NA
CDR3 protein: CASSIGLAGGYEQYF
CDR3 DNA: TGTGCCAGTAGTATAGGTCTAGCGGGAGGCTACGAGCAGTACTTC

D gene: NA
V gene: TRBV29-1
J gene: TRBJ1-1
clone size: NA
CDR3 protein: CSALGVMNTEAFF
CDR3 DNA: TGCAGCGCTCTAGGGGTCATGAACACTGAAGCTTTCTTT

D gene: NA
V gene: TRBV7-3
J gene: TRBJ2-5
clone size: NA
CDR3 protein: CASSPQGGITETQYF
CDR3 DNA: TGTGCCAGCAGCCCTCAGGGCGGGATAACGGAGACCCAGTACTTC

D gene: TRBD2
V gene: TRBV6-6
J gene: TRBJ2-7
clone size: NA
CDR3 protein: CASSYLAGVYEQYF
CDR3 DNA: TGTGCCAGCAGTTACCTGGCGGGAGTTTACGAGCAGTACTTC

D gene: NA
V gene: TRBV2
J gene: TRBJ1-1
clone size: few
CDR3 protein: CASSEALRRGNTEAFF
CDR3 DNA: TGTGCCAGCAGTGAAGCGCTTAGGCGGGGGAACACTGAAGCTTTCTTT

D gene: NA
V gene: TRBV7-2
J gene: TRBJ1-2
clone size: NA
CDR3 protein: CASSRGFGGEGYGYTF
CDR3 DNA: TGTGCCAGCAGCCGGGGTTTTGGGGGAGAAGGTTATGGCTACACCTTC

D gene: NA
V gene: TRBV7-9
J gene: TRBJ1-1
clone size: NA
CDR3 protein: CASSSSQANTEAFF
CDR3 DNA: TGTGCCAGCAGTTCCTCTCAGGCGAACACTGAAGCTTTCTTT

D gene: NA
V gene: TRBV9
J gene: TRBJ2-2
clone size: NA
CDR3 protein: CASSDDRYTGELFF
CDR3 DNA: TGTGCCAGCAGCGACGACAGATACACCGGGGAGCTGTTTTTT

D gene: NA
V gene: TRBV7-9
J gene: TRBJ2-3
clone size: NA
CDR3 protein: CASSLSGGDTQYF
CDR3 DNA: TGTGCCAGCAGCTTATCCGGGGGCGATACGCAGTATTTT

D gene: NA
V gene: TRBV5-4
J gene: TRBJ2-5
clone size: NA
CDR3 protein: CASSSGSQETQYF
CDR3 DNA: TGTGCCAGCAGCTCCGGGTCCCAAGAGACCCAGTACTTC

D gene: TRBD2
V gene: TRBV6-4
J gene: TRBJ2-3
clone size: NA
CDR3 protein: CASKKREGEADTQYF
CDR3 DNA: TGTGCCAGCAAAAAGCGGGAGGGGGAGGCAGATACGCAGTATTTT

D gene: NA
V gene: TRBV7-2
J gene: TRBJ1-5
clone size: once
CDR3 protein: CASSLDYGENQPQHF
CDR3 DNA: TGTGCCAGCAGCTTAGACTACGGGGAGAATCAGCCCCAGCATTTT

D gene: NA
V gene: TRBV29-1
J gene: TRBJ2-5
clone size: NA
CDR3 protein: CSVAYRLQETQYF
CDR3 DNA: TGCAGCGTTGCCTATAGACTGCAAGAGACCCAGTACTTC

D gene: NA
V gene: TRBV5-6
J gene: TRBJ1-1
clone size: NA
CDR3 protein: CASSDPGLGQGTEAFF
CDR3 DNA: TGTGCCAGCAGCGACCCAGGATTAGGGCAGGGTACTGAAGCTTTCTTT

D gene: NA
V gene: TRBV7-6
J gene: TRBJ1-4
clone size: NA
CDR3 protein: CASSLEATNEKLFF
CDR3 DNA: TGTGCCAGCAGCTTAGAGGCAACTAATGAAAAACTGTTTTTT

D gene: TRBD1
V gene: TRBV30
J gene: TRBJ1-1
clone size: NA
CDR3 protein: CACGQEKTFF
CDR3 DNA: TGTGCCTGCGGACAGGAGAAAACTTTCTTT

D gene: NA
V gene: TRBV7-2
J gene: TRBJ2-5
clone size: NA
CDR3 protein: CASSVNGGKGETQYF
CDR3 DNA: TGTGCCAGCAGCGTGAACGGAGGAAAGGGGGAGACCCAGTACTTC

D gene: NA
V gene: TRBV19
J gene: TRBJ2-5
clone size: once
CDR3 protein: CASSMGGGQETQYF
CDR3 DNA: TGTGCCAGTAGTATGGGAGGGGGCCAAGAGACCCAGTACTTC

D gene: NA
V gene: TRBV28
J gene: TRBJ2-7
clone size: NA
CDR3 protein: CASRPAGPPTYEQYF
CDR3 DNA: TGTGCCAGCAGGCCCGCGGGGCCACCGACCTACGAGCAGTACTTC

D gene: TRBD2
V gene: TRBV5-1
J gene: TRBJ2-1
clone size: NA
CDR3 protein: CASSSPGAGGDEQFF
CDR3 DNA: TGCGCCAGCAGCTCCCCAGGGGCGGGAGGCGATGAGCAGTTCTTC

D gene: TRBD1
V gene: TRBV28
J gene: TRBJ2-7
clone size: NA
CDR3 protein: CASSSTGTGAYEQYF
CDR3 DNA: TGTGCCAGCAGCAGCACCGGGACAGGGGCCTACGAGCAGTACTTC

D gene: TRBD1
V gene: TRBV4-2
J gene: TRBJ1-2
clone size: NA
CDR3 protein: CASSRPAMTGPNYGYTF
CDR3 DNA: TGTGCCAGCAGCCGGCCCGCAATGACAGGGCCCAACTATGGCTACACCTTC

D gene: TRBD1
V gene: TRBV19
J gene: TRBJ1-5
clone size: NA
CDR3 protein: CASSTQGSNQPQHF
CDR3 DNA: TGTGCCAGTAGTACACAGGGGAGCAATCAGCCCCAGCATTTT

D gene: NA
V gene: TRBV30
J gene: TRBJ2-2
clone size: few
CDR3 protein: CAWSVLRSRELFF
CDR3 DNA: TGTGCCTGGAGTGTTCTACGTTCCAGGGAGCTGTTTTTT

D gene: NA
V gene: TRBV7-2
J gene: TRBJ2-1
clone size: NA
CDR3 protein: CASSLVRDFPYNEQFF
CDR3 DNA: TGTGCCAGCAGCTTAGTTAGGGACTTCCCCTACAATGAGCAGTTCTTC

D gene: TRBD2
V gene: TRBV5-1
J gene: TRBJ2-7
clone size: NA
CDR3 protein: CASSRTIRGLAGAGEQYF
CDR3 DNA: TGCGCCAGCAGCCGGACAATCAGGGGACTAGCGGGAGCCGGCGAGCAGTACTTC